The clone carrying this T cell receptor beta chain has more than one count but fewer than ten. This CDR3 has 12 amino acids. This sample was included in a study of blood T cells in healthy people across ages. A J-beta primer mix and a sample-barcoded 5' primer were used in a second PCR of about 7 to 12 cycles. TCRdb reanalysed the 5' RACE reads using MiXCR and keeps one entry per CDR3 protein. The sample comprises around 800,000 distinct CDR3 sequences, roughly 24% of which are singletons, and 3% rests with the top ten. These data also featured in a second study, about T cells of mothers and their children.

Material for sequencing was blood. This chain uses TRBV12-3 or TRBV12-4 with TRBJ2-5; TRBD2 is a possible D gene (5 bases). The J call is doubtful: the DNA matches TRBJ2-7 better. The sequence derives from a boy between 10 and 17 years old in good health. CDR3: CASRIGSYEQYF. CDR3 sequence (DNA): TGTGCCAGCAGGATAGGGAGTTACGAGCAGTACTTC.